The clone carrying this TCR beta chain has a handful of counts. No antigen is known for it. CDR3 length: 14 amino acids. The J segment lost 7 bases and the V segment lost 3 bases, leaving 5 bases of the junction unmatched. The data stem from a study of identical twins. Study conclusions and caveats: The study found that models underestimated out-of-frame TCR alpha sharing in monozygotic twins. Zero-insertion analyses were open to partial confounding by invariant MAIT and iNKT cells.

Unique molecular identifiers were present on the cDNA, and a universal primer site came from template switching. MiXCR was run by TCRdb on the 5' RACE reads, yielding one entry per CDR3 protein. The top ten hold approximately 3% of the sample, which has fewer than 650,000 distinct CDR3 sequences, 9% to 10% seen once. This same sample was also taken into another study, of yellow fever vaccine responses in identical twins.

The clonotype was recovered from a woman in her late teens or twenties in good health. The rearrangement uses TRBV12-3 or TRBV12-4 and TRBJ2-1, with TRBD2 identical over 8 bases. Sequencing was done on a sample of PBMCs. The CDR3 protein is CASSLKLAVNEQFF. In DNA form, the CDR3 reads TGTGCCAGCAGTTTGAAACTAGCGGTAAATGAGCAGTTCTTC.